A single sample is the source of the 16 T cell receptor beta chains below, sequenced in a study of early stage breast cancer tumors. Profiled with immunoSEQ multiplex PCR; TCRdb holds only in-frame clones, not every one. The sample consists of some 28,000 clones, about three fifths of them appearing once. Sequencing was carried out using breast tumor tissue. The receptor set was obtained from a person aged 50-59 years with breast cancer.

This clone has just a few counts. The J gene is TRBJ1-1, the V gene TRBV7-3, with D hard to call. The CDR3 extends over 13 amino acids. V lost 5 bases and J 1 base, leaving 8 bases between the germline ends. Germline V gene sequence: CDR1 SGHTA, CDR2 FQGTGA. The chain's CDR3 is CASSTMGNTEAFF. The CDR3 coding sequence is TGTGCCAGCAGCACTATGGGGAACACTGAAGCTTTCTTT. Using reference TRBV7-3 and TRBJ1-1 for the parts outside the CDR3, the full variable domain is GAGVSQTPSNKVTEKGKYVELRCDPISGHTALYWYRQSLGQGPEFLIYFQGTGAADDSGLPNDRFFAVRPEGSVSTLKIQRTERGDSAVYLCASSTMGNTEAFFGQGTRLTVV.

The V and J genes are TRBV6-1 and TRBJ2-3; 8 positions match TRBD2. The CDR3 extends over 16 amino acids. Germline V gene data show CDR1 as MNHNS and CDR2 as SASEGT. Losses at the gene ends were 3 bases for V and 5 bases for J; bases not matched to a gene: 10. DNA for the CDR3: TGTGCCAGCAGTGATTTAGCGGGGCGTTCACAAGATACGCAGTATTTT. It encodes CASSDLAGRSQDTQYF.

V usage is TRBV6-5 and J usage is TRBJ1-4, with D possibly matching TRBD1 (5 bases). Germline loops: CDR1 MNHEY, CDR2 SVGAGI. This CDR3 contains 15 residues. V was clipped by 0 bases and J by 9 bases, with 14 bases between them. This chain's CDR3 is CASSYSVGEPQKLFF. CDR3 sequence (DNA): TGTGCCAGCAGTTACTCGGTGGGGGAACCGCAAAAACTGTTTTTT.

This clone was seen more than once but under ten times. This chain connects TRBV7-2 to TRBJ1-3, with D hard to call. CDR3 length: 15 amino acids. Germline V CDR1 and CDR2: SGHTA, FQGNSA. V was pared by 3 bases and J by 1 base, with 10 bases between. The CDR3 DNA reads TGTGCCAGCAGCTTGTCCGGCAGTTCTGGAAACACCATATATTTT. Amino acids: CASSLSGSSGNTIYF.

The chain combines TRBV6-8 with TRBJ2-3, with a possible D match to TRBD1 (5 bases). Germline CDR1 is MNHGY and CDR2 is SAAAGT. There are 14 residues in the CDR3. With 2 bases removed from V and 3 bases from J, the gap between germline ends came to 9 bases. Written as DNA, the CDR3 is TGTGCCAGCAGTTACACCCCAGGGACAGATACGCAGTATTTT. Translation gives CASSYTPGTDTQYF.

Only a few counts were recorded for this clone. The V gene is TRBV4-2, the J gene TRBJ2-2; D is unresolved. This CDR3 has 12 residues. The germline V and J ends were trimmed by 0 bases and 7 bases, with 3 bases remaining between them. Germline CDR1 and CDR2: LGHNA and YNFKEQ. The CDR3 region is CASSQEVGELFF. In DNA, the CDR3 is TGTGCCAGCAGCCAAGAGGTCGGGGAGCTGTTTTTT.

The chain links TRBV7-9 to TRBJ2-1; TRBD2 agrees at 7 bases. Germline V CDR1 and CDR2: SEHNR, FQNEAQ (reference sequence). The CDR3 loop spans 15 amino acids. V lost 3 bases, J lost 5 bases, and 7 bases stayed unmatched. CDR3 loop: CASSFAGVGDNEQFF. The CDR3, as DNA: TGTGCCAGCAGCTTTGCGGGAGTGGGGGACAATGAGCAGTTCTTC.

J is TRBJ1-2 and V is TRBV6-5; no firm D call. V was trimmed by 1 base and J by 8 bases, leaving 8 bases between them. The CDR3 sequence is 12 residues long. Germline V lookup: CDR1 MNHEY, CDR2 SVGAGI. CDR3 nucleotides: TGTGCCAGCAGTTACTTTGAAGGGGGCTACACCTTC. Amino acid sequence: CASSYFEGGYTF.

The rearrangement links TRBV18 to TRBJ2-1; weak D call: TRBD2 (5 bases). This CDR3 has 15 amino acids. CDR1 is KGHSH and CDR2 is LQKENI in the germline V gene. V was pared by 2 bases and J by 9 bases, with 17 bases between. The chain's CDR3 is CASSPARAQSPEQFF. CDR3 bases: TGTGCCAGCTCACCAGCGCGGGCCCAGAGCCCTGAGCAGTTCTTC.

The rearrangement links TRBV2 to TRBJ1-2; 10 bases map to TRBD1. CDR3 length equals 15 residues. Germline loops: CDR1 SNHLY, CDR2 FYNNEI. V lost 1 base to trimming and J lost 7 bases; unmatched junction nucleotides: 6. The CDR3 nucleotides read TGTGCCAGCAGTGAAGGACAGGGGGCGACGTTTGGCTACACCTTC. Its protein product is CASSEGQGATFGYTF.

This clone was observed once. The rearrangement uses TRBV30 and TRBJ2-3; 8 nucleotides match TRBD2. CDR3 length equals 15 residues. CDR1 is GTSNPN, CDR2 SVGIG, per germline (reference sequence). V shed 0 bases and J 2 bases; nucleotides not matched to a gene: 4. The CDR3 nucleotides are TGTGCCTGGAGTGTCACTAGCGGACTCACAGATACGCAGTATTTT. It translates to CAWSVTSGLTDTQYF.

The chain employs TRBV7-9 and TRBJ1-1, with D unclear. Trimming left V 1 base short and J 0 bases short, with 6 bases between. The CDR3 covers 14 residues. Germline V lookup: CDR1 SEHNR, CDR2 FQNEAQ (reference sequence). This CDR3 is CASSLVSLNTEAFF. CDR3 DNA: TGTGCCAGCAGCTTAGTTTCTCTGAACACTGAAGCTTTCTTT.

The chain has TRBV7-6 and TRBJ2-7; 7 bases match TRBD2. CDR3 size: 15 residues. Germline CDR1 SGHVS, CDR2 FNYEAQ. V lost 1 base to trimming and J lost 5 bases; unmatched junction nucleotides: 8. This CDR3 is CASSLETSVENEQYF. CDR3 sequence (DNA): TGTGCCAGCAGCTTAGAAACTAGCGTGGAGAACGAGCAGTACTTC.

J is TRBJ2-5 and V is TRBV9, with D perhaps assigned TRBD1 or TRBD2 (6 bases each). The germline V gene has CDR1 SGDLS and CDR2 YYNGEE. V was pared by 3 bases and J by 1 base, with 19 bases between. This CDR3 comprises 17 residues. The CDR3 nucleotides are TGTGCCAGCAGCGGGAGCAGGGCGGGACACATCCAAGAGACCCAGTACTTC. Protein product: CASSGSRAGHIQETQYF.

This clone came up a few times. The V gene is TRBV7-9, the J gene TRBJ2-3; no definite D call. CDR1 and CDR2 (germline): SEHNR, FQNEAQ (reference sequence). V was pared by 3 bases and J by 1 base, with 8 bases between. The CDR3 is 14 amino acids. CDR3 DNA: TGTGCCAGCAGCTTCGGCCAGGGCACAGATACGCAGTATTTT. Translated: CASSFGQGTDTQYF.

This clone appeared a few times. This chain joins TRBV5-1 and TRBJ2-7; D gene ambiguous. V shed 5 bases and J shed 9 bases, with 18 bases lying between them. The CDR3 sequence is 13 residues long. CDR1 is SGHRS and CDR2 is YFSETQ in the germline V gene. CDR3 loop: CASSSSGYNGQYF. DNA of the CDR3: TGCGCCAGCAGTAGTTCCGGGTATAATGGGCAGTACTTC.